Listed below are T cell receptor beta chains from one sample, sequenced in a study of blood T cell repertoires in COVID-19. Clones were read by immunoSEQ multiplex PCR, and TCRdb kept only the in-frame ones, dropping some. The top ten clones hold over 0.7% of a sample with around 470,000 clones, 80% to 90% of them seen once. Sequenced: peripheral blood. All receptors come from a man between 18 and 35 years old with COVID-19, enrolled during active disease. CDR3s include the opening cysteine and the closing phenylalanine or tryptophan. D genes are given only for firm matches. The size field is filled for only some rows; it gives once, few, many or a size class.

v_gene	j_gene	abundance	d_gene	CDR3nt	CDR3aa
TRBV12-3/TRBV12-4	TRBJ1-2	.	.	TGTGCCAGCAGTTGGGGCCTGGGATGGGGCTACACCTTC	CASSWGLGWGYTF
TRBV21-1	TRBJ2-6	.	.	TGTGCCAGCAGCAAAGAACCGGGACTAGCGGACAACCTCTCATCTGAGGCCAACGTCCTGACTTTC	CASSKEPGLADNLSSEANVLTF
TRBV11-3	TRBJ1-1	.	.	TGTGCCAGCAGCTTAGATGGGAGATCGGGCACTGAAGCTTTCTTT	CASSLDGRSGTEAFF
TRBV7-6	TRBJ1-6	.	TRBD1	TGTGCCAGCAGCTTTGGAGGGGGCGGTAATTCACCCCTCCACTTT	CASSFGGGGNSPLHF
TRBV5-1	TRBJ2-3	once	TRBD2	TGCGCCAGCAGCCCCTCGACTAGCGGGAGGGGGGATACGCAGTATTTT	CASSPSTSGRGDTQYF
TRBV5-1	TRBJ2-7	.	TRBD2	TGCGCCAGCAGCCCTTACTCCCTTGCGGGGGGTCTCTACGAGCAGTACTTC	CASSPYSLAGGLYEQYF
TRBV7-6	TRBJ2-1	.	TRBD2	TGTGCCAGCAGGAAGCGGGGGGGCCTGGATGAGCAGTTCTTC	CASRKRGGLDEQFF
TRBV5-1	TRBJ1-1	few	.	TGCGCCAGCAGCTTTCTTATGAACACTGAAGCTTTCTTT	CASSFLMNTEAFF
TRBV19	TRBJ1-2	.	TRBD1	TGTGCCAGTAGTACCTTACCCGGACAGGGCCGCGATGGCTACACCTTC	CASSTLPGQGRDGYTF
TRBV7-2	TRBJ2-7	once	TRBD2	TGTGCCAGCAGCTTATCCTACGCGCTAGCGGGAGAAAACGAGCAGTACTTC	CASSLSYALAGENEQYF
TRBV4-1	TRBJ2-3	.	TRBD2	TGCGCCAGCAGCCACCCGGGACTACCAGGTGGTCCAGATACGCAGTATTTT	CASSHPGLPGGPDTQYF
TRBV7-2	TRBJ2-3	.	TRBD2	TGTGCCAGCAGCTTAGCGCGGGGCGGGAGGGGTACGCAGTATTTT	CASSLARGGRGTQYF
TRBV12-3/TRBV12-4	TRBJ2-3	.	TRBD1	TGTGCCATTCGACAGGGGACAGATACGCAGTATTTT	CAIRQGTDTQYF
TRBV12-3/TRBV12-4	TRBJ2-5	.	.	TGTGCCAGCACCCCAGGGTACCAAGAGACCCAGTACTTC	CASTPGYQETQYF
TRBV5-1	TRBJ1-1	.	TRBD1	TGCGCCAGCAGCTTTACCCAGGGGGCACTGGAAGCTTTCTTT	CASSFTQGALEAFF
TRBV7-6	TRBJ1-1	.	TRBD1	TGTGCCACTCGGGACAGGGGGGGCTTGAACACTGAAGCTTTCTTT	CATRDRGGLNTEAFF
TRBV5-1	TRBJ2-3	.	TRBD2	TGCGCCAGCAGCTTGGAGACTAGCGGGAGTCGGTATACGCAGTATTTT	CASSLETSGSRYTQYF
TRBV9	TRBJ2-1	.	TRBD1	TGTGCCAGCAGCGTAGCGAGAACGACAGGGGGCAGTGAGCAGTTCTTC	CASSVARTTGGSEQFF
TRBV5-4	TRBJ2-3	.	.	TGTGCCAGCAGCCTGGTAGCGGGCACAGATACGCAGTATTTT	CASSLVAGTDTQYF
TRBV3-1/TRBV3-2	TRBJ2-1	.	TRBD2	TGTGCCAGCAGCGCACTAGCGGGGGGTTACAATGAGCAGTTCTTC	CASSALAGGYNEQFF
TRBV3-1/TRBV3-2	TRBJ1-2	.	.	TGTGCCAGCAGTCCCCACTCGCTTGATGGCTACACCTTC	CASSPHSLDGYTF
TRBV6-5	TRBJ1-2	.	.	TGTGCCAGCAGTTACACGAGCGGGGCCGGGGGCTACACCTTC	CASSYTSGAGGYTF
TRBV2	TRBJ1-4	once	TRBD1	TGTGCCAGCACTGGGACAGAAAATGAAAAACTGTTTTTT	CASTGTENEKLFF
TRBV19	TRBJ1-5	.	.	TGTGCCAGTAGTATTGGACTCCCGAGTCAGCCCCAGCATTTT	CASSIGLPSQPQHF
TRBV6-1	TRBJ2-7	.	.	TGTGCCAGCAGTGAAATCAGGGCCTCCTACGAGCAGTACTTC	CASSEIRASYEQYF
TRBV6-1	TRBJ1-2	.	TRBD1	TGTGCCAGCAGTGATATGGGCAGGGGGAACTATGGCTACACCTTC	CASSDMGRGNYGYTF
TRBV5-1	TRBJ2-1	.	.	TGCGCCAGCAGCTTCGGGACTTACAATGAGCAGTTCTTC	CASSFGTYNEQFF
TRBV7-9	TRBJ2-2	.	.	TGTGCCAGCAGCTTCGTCCAGGGCCACGGGGAGCTGTTTTTT	CASSFVQGHGELFF
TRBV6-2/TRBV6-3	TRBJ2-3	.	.	TGTGCCAGCAGTTACCGCCTTGACAGGCCGACAGATACGCAGTATTTT	CASSYRLDRPTDTQYF